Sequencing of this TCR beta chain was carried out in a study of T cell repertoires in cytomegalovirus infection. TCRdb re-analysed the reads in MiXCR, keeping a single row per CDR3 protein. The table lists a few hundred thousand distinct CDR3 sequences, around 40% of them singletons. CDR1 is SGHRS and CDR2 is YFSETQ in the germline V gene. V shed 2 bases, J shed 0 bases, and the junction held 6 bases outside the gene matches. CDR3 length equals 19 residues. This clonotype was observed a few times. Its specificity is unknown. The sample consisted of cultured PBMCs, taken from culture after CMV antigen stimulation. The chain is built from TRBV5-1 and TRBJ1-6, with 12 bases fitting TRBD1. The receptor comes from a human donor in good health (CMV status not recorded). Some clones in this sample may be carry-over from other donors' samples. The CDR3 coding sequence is TGCGCCAGCAGCTTAACGGGACAGGGGGCTAACTCCTATAATTCACCCCTCCACTTT. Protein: CASSLTGQGANSYNSPLHF. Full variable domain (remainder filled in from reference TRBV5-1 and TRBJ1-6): KAGVTQTPRYLIKTRGQQVTLSCSPISGHRSVSWYQQTPGQGLQFLFEYFSETQRNKGNFPGRFSGRQFSNSRSEMNVSTLELGDSALYLCASSLTGQGANSYNSPLHFGNGTRLTVT.